This TCR beta chain appears in the sequencing data of a study of T-cell reconstitution after alpha-beta-depleted transplantation in children. Points on this clonotype: What it binds is unknown.

The CDR3 totals 16 residues. CDR1 is SGHAT, CDR2 FQNNGV, per germline. With V trimmed by 5 bases and J by 2 bases, 3 bases remained unmatched. Unique molecular identifiers were incorporated when the TCRbeta library was constructed. TCRdb re-called the PCR reads with MiXCR, one entry per CDR3 protein. This repertoire shows hundreds of thousands of distinct CDR3 sequences, 10% to 15% found once; its top ten account for 2.2%. Study-wide points: Alpha-beta T cells present about two months after transplant were reported to originate from several hundred expanded graft clones. Diversity of TCRbeta at day 60 was high in some patients, arising from surviving recipient T cells and thymic progenitors. T-cell counts and diversity were attributed mostly to newly produced T cells one year after transplant.

Sample: PBMCs, mostly from graft donor cells, taken 360 days after TCRalphabeta/CD19-depleted stem cell transplant. The genes are TRBV11-2 and TRBJ2-1; 13 bases match TRBD2. This sequence was found in a male patient younger than 18 who had a stem cell transplant for acute myeloid leukemia, so the T cells may come from the graft donor. CDR3 coding DNA: TGTGCCAGCAGCGGACTAGCGGGAGTTACCTACAATGAGCAGTTCTTC. Residues: CASSGLAGVTYNEQFF.